This TCR beta chain was captured in a study of monozygotic twins with inflammatory bowel disease. Using the 5' RACE reads, TCRdb records one entry per CDR3 protein without DNA. In all, the sample yields some 170,000 distinct CDR3 sequences. Total RNA isolation used whole blood (no T cell sorting was performed). To note about this clonotype: The antigen is not known.

Study-level points and caveats: Against healthy co-twins, IBD patients had lower TCRbeta diversity (measured by inverse Simpson). Whether twins were concordant or discordant made no difference to repertoire similarity, possibly from limited power. The authors note that differing immunosuppressive treatments may have added variability to patient repertoires.

CDR1 SGHAT and CDR2 FQNNGV come from the germline V gene. This CDR3 comprises 18 residues. Material: blood. The TCR sequence derives from a human donor with ulcerative colitis or Crohn's disease, or a healthy co-twin of an affected twin (not recorded which). The chain is built from TRBV11-2 and TRBJ2-3; the TRBD2 assignment by TCRdb is unverifiable without DNA. CDR3 in amino acids: CASSSLWTSGRARDTQYF. Full variable domain (missing parts from reference TRBV11-2 and TRBJ2-3): EAGVAQSPRYKIIEKRQSVAFWCNPISGHATLYWYQQILGQGPKLLIQFQNNGVVDDSQLPKDRFSAERLKGVDSTLKIQPAKLEDSAVYLCASSSLWTSGRARDTQYFGPGTRLTVL.